This T cell receptor beta chain stems from a study of identical twins. Findings of the study overall: Beta out-of-frame sequences displayed a weaker excess of sharing between twins.

This CDR3 has 14 amino acids. From germline, CDR1 is SGHRS and CDR2 YFSETQ. V lost 2 bases and J lost 0, with 6 bases in between. TCRdb reprocessed the 5' RACE reads via MiXCR and lists one record per CDR3 protein. The data hold roughly 500,000 distinct CDR3 sequences, with under 25% observed a single time. To note about this clonotype: The antigen is undetermined.

This same sample was also part of a study on T cells expressing NK-cell markers.

The rearrangement links TRBV5-1 to TRBJ2-4; no reliable D call. The sequence derives from a woman aged 18-35 years in good health. Sequencing input: CD4+ T cells sorted from blood. Here the CDR3 DNA reads TGCGCCAGCAGCTTTGAGGCAGCCAAAAACATTCAGTACTTC. Translation: CASSFEAAKNIQYF. The whole variable domain, remainder taken from reference TRBV5-1 and TRBJ2-4, is KAGVTQTPRYLIKTRGQQVTLSCSPISGHRSVSWYQQTPGQGLQFLFEYFSETQRNKGNFPGRFSGRQFSNSRSEMNVSTLELGDSALYLCASSFEAAKNIQYFGAGTRLSVL.